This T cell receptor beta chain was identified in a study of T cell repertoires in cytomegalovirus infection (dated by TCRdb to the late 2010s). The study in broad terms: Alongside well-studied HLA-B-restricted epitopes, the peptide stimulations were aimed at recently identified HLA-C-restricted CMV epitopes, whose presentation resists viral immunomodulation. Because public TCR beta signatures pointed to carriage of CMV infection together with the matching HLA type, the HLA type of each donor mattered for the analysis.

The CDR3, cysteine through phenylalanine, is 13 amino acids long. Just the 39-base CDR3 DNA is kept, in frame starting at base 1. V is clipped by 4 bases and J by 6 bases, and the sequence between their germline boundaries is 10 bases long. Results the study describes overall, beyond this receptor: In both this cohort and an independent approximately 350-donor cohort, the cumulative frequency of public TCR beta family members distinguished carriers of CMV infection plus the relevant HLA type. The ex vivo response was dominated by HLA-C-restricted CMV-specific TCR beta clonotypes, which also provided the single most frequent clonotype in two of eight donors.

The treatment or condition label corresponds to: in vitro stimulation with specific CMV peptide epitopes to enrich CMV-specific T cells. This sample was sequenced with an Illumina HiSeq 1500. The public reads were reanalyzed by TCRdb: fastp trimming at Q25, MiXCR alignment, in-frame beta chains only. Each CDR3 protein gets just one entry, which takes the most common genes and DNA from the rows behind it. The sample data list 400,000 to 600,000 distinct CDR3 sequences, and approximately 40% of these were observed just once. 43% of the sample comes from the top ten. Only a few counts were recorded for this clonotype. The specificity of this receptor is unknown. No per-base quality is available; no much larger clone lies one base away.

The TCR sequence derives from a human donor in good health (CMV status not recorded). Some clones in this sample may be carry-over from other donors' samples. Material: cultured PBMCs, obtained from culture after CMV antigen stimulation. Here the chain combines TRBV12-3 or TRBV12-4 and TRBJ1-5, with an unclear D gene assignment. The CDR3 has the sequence CASSYAWGQPQHF. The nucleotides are TGTGCCAGCAGTTACGCCTGGGGTCAGCCCCAGCATTTT.